This T cell receptor (beta chain) was retrieved from a study of CD8 T cells in Susac syndrome. The authors sequenced TCR beta from blood CD8+ and CD4+ T cells. Random hexamers served to reverse transcribe roughly 0.5 to 1 ug RNA. TCRdb fed the immunoSEQ multiplex PCR reads into MiXCR, producing one record per CDR3 protein. The table includes roughly 140,000 distinct CDR3 sequences, 90% to 95% detected once. With 5 bases removed from V and 0 bases from J, the gap between germline ends came to 5 bases. The length of the CDR3 is 13 residues. Germline loops: CDR1 LGHNA, CDR2 YSLEER. The clonotype comes from a human donor with multiple sclerosis. Material for sequencing was CD8+ T cells from PBMCs. V usage is TRBV4-3 and J usage is TRBJ1-5, with D unclear. The CDR3 DNA reads as TGCGCCAGCAGCATTAATAGCAATCAGCCCCAGCATTTT. This translates into CASSINSNQPQHF.